The TCR beta chain under discussion was sequenced for a study of cytomegalovirus exposure and HLA in healthy donors. Sequencing was performed with immunoSEQ multiplex PCR; in TCRdb, only in-frame clones are kept and a portion is missing. The sample has under 200,000 clones; 96% are singletons. CDR1 and CDR2 (germline): SQVTM, ANQGSEA. V was trimmed by 6 bases and J by 0 bases, leaving 15 bases between them. The CDR3 spans 15 residues. The chain is built from TRBV29-1 and TRBJ1-3, with D possibly being TRBD1 (5 bases). The source of this sequence is a woman in her late teens or twenties in good health and CMV-seronegative. The sample consisted of PBMCs. Here the CDR3 reads CSVRKVGGSGNTIYF. The CDR3 DNA follows: TGCAGCGTCCGGAAGGTCGGGGGCTCTGGAAACACCATATATTTT.